A selection of T cell receptor beta chains follows, all from one sample in a study of blood T cell repertoires in COVID-19. Profiling relied on immunoSEQ multiplex PCR, and the TCRdb table lists in-frame clones only, not all of them. The table records around 300,000 clones, more than 75% of them present only once. Sequencing input: peripheral blood. These receptors were collected from a man between 50 and 59 years old with active or convalescent COVID-19. The CDR3 runs from the conserved cysteine through the conserved F or W. The D gene is left open where the match is weak. Clone sizes are given selectively: once, few, many, or a class where the clone is expanded.

j_gene: TRBJ1-3; abundance: -; d_gene: TRBD1; v_gene: TRBV6-1; CDR3nt: TGTGCCAGCAGTGAAACCCTCGGACAGGGCAGGAACACCATATATTTT; CDR3aa: CASSETLGQGRNTIYF
j_gene: TRBJ2-1; abundance: -; d_gene: -; v_gene: TRBV28; CDR3nt: TGTGCCAGCAGCCCAGCCGGGGGGCGCCCCAATGGGTTCTTC; CDR3aa: CASSPAGGRPNGFF
j_gene: TRBJ1-6; abundance: -; d_gene: -; v_gene: TRBV3-1/TRBV3-2; CDR3nt: TGTGCCAGCAGCCAGGGACTTTATAATTCACCCCTCCACTTT; CDR3aa: CASSQGLYNSPLHF
j_gene: TRBJ2-4; abundance: -; d_gene: TRBD1; v_gene: TRBV5-3; CDR3nt: TGTGCCAGAAGCTTGCCTGGCGGCAAAGGACAGGCCCGATTCACCTATAGAATAAACATTCAGTACTTC; CDR3aa: CARSLPGGKGQARFTYRINIQYF
j_gene: TRBJ1-5; abundance: -; d_gene: -; v_gene: TRBV3-1/TRBV3-2; CDR3nt: TGTGCCAGCAGCCAGTTTCAGGGTCAGCCCCAGCATTTT; CDR3aa: CASSQFQGQPQHF
j_gene: TRBJ1-6; abundance: -; d_gene: TRBD1; v_gene: TRBV2; CDR3nt: TGTGCCAGCAGTATCCTAGGGACAGATTCACCCCTCCACTTT; CDR3aa: CASSILGTDSPLHF
j_gene: TRBJ2-3; abundance: -; d_gene: TRBD2; v_gene: TRBV19; CDR3nt: TGTGCCAGTAGTATGGACCCGCTAGCGGCCGGCGCAGATACGCAGTATTTT; CDR3aa: CASSMDPLAAGADTQYF
j_gene: TRBJ2-7; abundance: -; d_gene: -; v_gene: TRBV6-5; CDR3nt: TGTGCCAGCTCAAGTATCGGGGGACCCCCCTACGAGCAGTACTTC; CDR3aa: CASSSIGGPPYEQYF
j_gene: TRBJ1-5; abundance: -; d_gene: TRBD1; v_gene: TRBV28; CDR3nt: TGTGCCAGCATAGGGGGCGATTTCTATCAGCCCCAGCATTTT; CDR3aa: CASIGGDFYQPQHF
j_gene: TRBJ1-1; abundance: -; d_gene: -; v_gene: TRBV10-3; CDR3nt: TGTGCCATCACGCCTACAGAAGTTTTGAACACTGAAGCTTTCTTT; CDR3aa: CAITPTEVLNTEAFF
j_gene: TRBJ1-1; abundance: -; d_gene: TRBD1; v_gene: TRBV30; CDR3nt: TGTGCCTGGAGTCAGACAGGGGAAACTGAAGCTTTCTTT; CDR3aa: CAWSQTGETEAFF
j_gene: TRBJ1-6; abundance: -; d_gene: -; v_gene: TRBV28; CDR3nt: TGTGCCAGCAGCACTGTTCCTATTAATTCACCCCTCCACTTT; CDR3aa: CASSTVPINSPLHF
j_gene: TRBJ2-7; abundance: once; d_gene: -; v_gene: TRBV21-1; CDR3nt: TGTGCCAGCAGCAAAGTACCTAGCGGGGGGGTATTGTCCTACGAGCAGTACTTC; CDR3aa: CASSKVPSGGVLSYEQYF
j_gene: TRBJ1-6; abundance: few; d_gene: -; v_gene: TRBV28; CDR3nt: TGTGCCAGCATTGACAGTCCGGGCTCCTATAATTCACCCCTCCACTTT; CDR3aa: CASIDSPGSYNSPLHF
j_gene: TRBJ2-2; abundance: many; d_gene: TRBD2; v_gene: TRBV6-1; CDR3nt: TGTGCCAGCAGTGATCCAGCGGGAAGTGGCGGGGAGCTGTTTTTT; CDR3aa: CASSDPAGSGGELFF
j_gene: TRBJ1-5; abundance: once; d_gene: TRBD1; v_gene: TRBV29-1; CDR3nt: TGCAGCGTCAGCAGGGGGACCAATCAGCCCCAGCATTTT; CDR3aa: CSVSRGTNQPQHF
j_gene: TRBJ2-3; abundance: -; d_gene: TRBD2; v_gene: TRBV5-1; CDR3nt: TGCGCCAGCGGGTCTCTAGCGGGGGCCACAGATACGCAGTATTTT; CDR3aa: CASGSLAGATDTQYF
j_gene: TRBJ1-5; abundance: -; d_gene: -; v_gene: TRBV12-5; CDR3nt: TGTGCTAGTGGTTCACGCGGCGGCAGATTTGGTCAGCCCCAGCATTTT; CDR3aa: CASGSRGGRFGQPQHF
j_gene: TRBJ1-1; abundance: -; d_gene: TRBD1; v_gene: TRBV7-9; CDR3nt: TGTGCCAGCAGCTTAAGGACAGGGGAGACTGAAGCTTTCTTT; CDR3aa: CASSLRTGETEAFF
j_gene: TRBJ2-5; abundance: -; d_gene: -; v_gene: TRBV12-3/TRBV12-4; CDR3nt: TGTGCCAGCAAGTTCCAGGGTCGGGAGACCCAGTACTTC; CDR3aa: CASKFQGRETQYF
j_gene: TRBJ1-2; abundance: -; d_gene: -; v_gene: TRBV27; CDR3nt: TGTGCCAGCAGTTTAGTGGCAGGCCTTTATGGCTACACCTTC; CDR3aa: CASSLVAGLYGYTF
j_gene: TRBJ1-2; abundance: -; d_gene: -; v_gene: TRBV5-1; CDR3nt: TGCGCCAGCAGCTTGTTCGATTCAGCAGTAGGGGTCGGGGGCTACACCTTC; CDR3aa: CASSLFDSAVGVGGYTF
j_gene: TRBJ1-1; abundance: -; d_gene: -; v_gene: TRBV5-1; CDR3nt: TGCGCCAGCCGGGATCGGACGGGGTCCACTGAAGCTTTCTTT; CDR3aa: CASRDRTGSTEAFF
j_gene: TRBJ2-3; abundance: -; d_gene: -; v_gene: TRBV5-1; CDR3nt: TGCGCCAGCAGCTTCGGCAGACGGGAACCATCCACAGATACGCAGTATTTT; CDR3aa: CASSFGRREPSTDTQYF
j_gene: TRBJ1-4; abundance: few; d_gene: -; v_gene: TRBV14; CDR3nt: TGTGCCAGCAGCCAAGATCTTCGGGGACACGAAAAACTGTTTTTT; CDR3aa: CASSQDLRGHEKLFF
j_gene: TRBJ2-5; abundance: few; d_gene: TRBD2; v_gene: TRBV6-6; CDR3nt: TGTGCCAGCAGTCATTTCGGGACTAGCGGGGGGGGCTACAACGAAGAGACCCAGTACTTC; CDR3aa: CASSHFGTSGGGYNEETQYF
j_gene: TRBJ1-2; abundance: -; d_gene: TRBD1; v_gene: TRBV4-2; CDR3nt: TGTGCCAGCAGCCAAGCCTTTGTCAGGGGGCAGTCGGGTGGCTACACCTTC; CDR3aa: CASSQAFVRGQSGGYTF
j_gene: TRBJ2-1; abundance: -; d_gene: -; v_gene: TRBV10-2; CDR3nt: TGCGCCAGCAGTGACCAGGGACAATCGATTTACAATGAGCAGTTCTTC; CDR3aa: CASSDQGQSIYNEQFF
j_gene: TRBJ2-5; abundance: -; d_gene: -; v_gene: TRBV7-3; CDR3nt: TGTGCCAGCAGCTTAACGTCAGGAGGGGGCGGAGAGACCCAGTACTTC; CDR3aa: CASSLTSGGGGETQYF
j_gene: TRBJ1-1; abundance: once; d_gene: TRBD1; v_gene: TRBV5-1; CDR3nt: TGCGCCAGCAGCCCCACCCTGAGACAGGGGGCGAGGGGGAACACTGAAGCTTTCTTT; CDR3aa: CASSPTLRQGARGNTEAFF
j_gene: TRBJ1-1; abundance: few; d_gene: -; v_gene: TRBV15; CDR3nt: TGTGCCACCAGCGGTCACAGGGACACTGAAGCTTTCTTT; CDR3aa: CATSGHRDTEAFF
j_gene: TRBJ1-1; abundance: -; d_gene: -; v_gene: TRBV9; CDR3nt: TGTGCCAGCAGCCCCAGGACATCCCCCGACACTGAAGCTTTCTTT; CDR3aa: CASSPRTSPDTEAFF
j_gene: TRBJ2-1; abundance: -; d_gene: TRBD2; v_gene: TRBV2; CDR3nt: TGTGCCAGCAGTCCCACTAGCGGGAGCCACAATGAGCAGTTCTTC; CDR3aa: CASSPTSGSHNEQFF
j_gene: TRBJ2-5; abundance: -; d_gene: TRBD1; v_gene: TRBV4-3; CDR3nt: TGCGCCAGCAGCCAAGCCCCGCCTCGACAGGGATGGGTCCAAGAGACCCAGTACTTC; CDR3aa: CASSQAPPRQGWVQETQYF
j_gene: TRBJ2-7; abundance: once; d_gene: TRBD1; v_gene: TRBV27; CDR3nt: TGTGCCAGCAGTTTAGAGGCAGGGGGCTACGAGCAGTACTTC; CDR3aa: CASSLEAGGYEQYF